A selection of T cell receptor beta chains follows, all from one sample in a study of cytomegalovirus exposure and HLA in healthy donors. Only in-frame clones appear in the TCRdb table, and some are missing; sequencing was by immunoSEQ multiplex PCR. The listing records 70,000 or so clones. Material for sequencing was PBMCs. The origin of the receptors is a man in his forties or fifties in good health and CMV-seronegative. The CDR3 runs from the conserved cysteine through the conserved F or W. Each record gives: V gene, J gene, D gene, CDR3 DNA, CDR3 protein. D genes are given only for firm matches.

V: TRBV28
J: TRBJ2-3
D: TRBD2
DNA: TGTGCCAGCAGTCCTTGGACTAGCGGGGGCCGCACAGATACGCAGTATTTT
CDR3: CASSPWTSGGRTDTQYF

V: TRBV5-4
J: TRBJ2-1
D: TRBD2
DNA: TGTGCCAGCAGTAGTAGCGGGAGAGGATTTTCCGGCAATGAGCAGTTCTTC
CDR3: CASSSSGRGFSGNEQFF

V: TRBV7-9
J: TRBJ2-2
D: TRBD2
DNA: TGTGCCAGCAGCTTGGGACTAGCGGGAGAAGGCGGGGGGCTGTTTTTT
CDR3: CASSLGLAGEGGGLFF

V: TRBV5-1
J: TRBJ2-1
D: NA
DNA: TGCGCCAGCAGCTTCGGGACAACCACCCTAGGTGAGCAGTTCTTC
CDR3: CASSFGTTTLGEQFF

V: TRBV18
J: TRBJ1-5
D: NA
DNA: TGTGCCAGCTCACCAAGTTGGGCAGGGGATTTGAGCAATCAGCCCCAGCATTTT
CDR3: CASSPSWAGDLSNQPQHF

V: TRBV6-1
J: TRBJ2-5
D: NA
DNA: TGTGCCAGCAGTGTCTTCGACGGGCAAGAGACCCAGTACTTC
CDR3: CASSVFDGQETQYF

V: TRBV7-8
J: TRBJ2-2
D: NA
DNA: TGTGCCAGCAGCTATGGGATAAGGGTCCCTAGCGCCACGAACACCGGGGAGCTGTTTTTT
CDR3: CASSYGIRVPSATNTGELFF

V: TRBV6-5
J: TRBJ2-7
D: TRBD2
DNA: TGTGCCACCGGACTAGCGAAGGAGCAGTACTTC
CDR3: CATGLAKEQYF

V: TRBV5-6
J: TRBJ2-7
D: TRBD1
DNA: TGTGCCAGCAGCCCCGGGACAGGGAACACCTACGAGCAGTACTTC
CDR3: CASSPGTGNTYEQYF

V: TRBV7-2
J: TRBJ2-2
D: TRBD2
DNA: TGTGCCAGCAGCACAAGACTAGCGGGAAACACCGGGGAGCTGTTTTTT
CDR3: CASSTRLAGNTGELFF

V: TRBV5-1
J: TRBJ2-5
D: NA
DNA: TGCGCCAGCAGCTTGGGGTCAGGGGAGACCCAGTACTTC
CDR3: CASSLGSGETQYF

V: TRBV4-3
J: TRBJ1-4
D: TRBD1
DNA: TGCACCAGCAGCCGCCTCGGGACAGAAAATGAAAAACTGTTTTTT
CDR3: CTSSRLGTENEKLFF

V: TRBV7-6
J: TRBJ2-3
D: NA
DNA: TGTGCCAGCAGCTCCACGGGGGGCCCAGGGGCAGATACGCAGTATTTT
CDR3: CASSSTGGPGADTQYF

V: TRBV29-1
J: TRBJ2-2
D: TRBD1
DNA: TGCAGCGTTGGAGCAGGGGGAGACACCGGGGAGCTGTTTTTT
CDR3: CSVGAGGDTGELFF

V: TRBV10-3
J: TRBJ1-4
D: NA
DNA: TGTGCCATCAGTGACGGGTTTACTAATGAAAAACTGTTTTTT
CDR3: CAISDGFTNEKLFF

V: TRBV7-9
J: TRBJ2-5
D: NA
DNA: TGTGCCAGCAGCCCCTGGACTATCCGGGAGACCCAGTACTTC
CDR3: CASSPWTIRETQYF

V: TRBV5-6
J: TRBJ2-6
D: NA
DNA: TGTGCCAGCAGCTTCAGGGTGACTGGGGCCAACGTCCTGACTTTC
CDR3: CASSFRVTGANVLTF

V: TRBV15
J: TRBJ1-5
D: TRBD1
DNA: TGTGCCACCAGCAGTACGGACAGGGGGTATCGGCAGCCCCAGCATTTT
CDR3: CATSSTDRGYRQPQHF

V: TRBV6-5
J: TRBJ1-1
D: NA
DNA: TGTGCCAGCAGTTACTCTGGCAGGGCGTGGAGCACTGAAGCTTTCTTT
CDR3: CASSYSGRAWSTEAFF

V: TRBV5-1
J: TRBJ1-1
D: NA
DNA: TGCGCCAGCAGCTCGGGAGCAAGGAACACTGAAGCTTTCTTT
CDR3: CASSSGARNTEAFF

V: TRBV5-4
J: TRBJ2-7
D: TRBD1
DNA: TGTGCCAGCAGCCGTCCGGGACAGACCTACCCCGAGCAGTACTTC
CDR3: CASSRPGQTYPEQYF

V: TRBV19
J: TRBJ2-5
D: TRBD2
DNA: TGTGCCAGTAGTATAGTTACTGGCGGGAGGTCCCGGGAGACCCAGTACTTC
CDR3: CASSIVTGGRSRETQYF

V: TRBV14
J: TRBJ1-2
D: NA
DNA: TGTGCCAGCAGCCAGATAACCGGGGGAGGATTCGGTAACTATGGCTACACCTTC
CDR3: CASSQITGGGFGNYGYTF

V: TRBV5-6
J: TRBJ2-3
D: TRBD2
DNA: TGTGCCAGCAGCTTGAGACTAGCGGGAGCGCTGGCAGATACGCAGTATTTT
CDR3: CASSLRLAGALADTQYF

V: TRBV5-6
J: TRBJ1-2
D: NA
DNA: TGTGCCAGCAGCCCCGACGGGGTCCTCCGAGGCTACACCTTC
CDR3: CASSPDGVLRGYTF

V: TRBV6-5
J: TRBJ2-7
D: NA
DNA: TGTGCCAGCAGTTACTCCCCCCTGGGAGCCTACGAGCAGTACTTC
CDR3: CASSYSPLGAYEQYF

V: TRBV5-1
J: TRBJ2-5
D: TRBD2
DNA: TGCGCCAGCAGCGCGGGACTAGCGGCAGACCAAGAGACCCAGTACTTC
CDR3: CASSAGLAADQETQYF

V: TRBV7-2
J: TRBJ2-1
D: NA
DNA: TGTGCCAGCAGCTTAGCGTCGGGAAGCGAGCAGTTCTTC
CDR3: CASSLASGSEQFF

V: TRBV6-6
J: TRBJ2-7
D: NA
DNA: TGTGCCAGCAGTTACTCAGGGGGGGGGTCCTACGAGCAGTACTTC
CDR3: CASSYSGGGSYEQYF

V: TRBV6-5
J: TRBJ1-2
D: NA
DNA: TGTGCCAGCAGTTCGGGCGGGGGCTATGGCTACACCTTC
CDR3: CASSSGGGYGYTF

V: TRBV30
J: TRBJ1-4
D: NA
DNA: TGTGCCTGGAGTGGTCAGTTTGGTGAAAAACTGTTTTTT
CDR3: CAWSGQFGEKLFF